The T cell receptor (beta chain) described here comes from a study of shared clonotypes between healthy human individuals. Study summary: Donor ages ranged 18 to 49 years: a couple of women, a few men.

The study separated CD4+ cells into CD45RA+ naive and CD45RA-negative memory subsets. This table comes from immunoSEQ multiplex PCR, and its TCRdb copy is limited to in-frame clones, with some not included. The table lists some 1,600,000 clones, 98% of them singletons. Study results and limitations: The represented genetic and exposure-history diversity was limited by the small number of donors. Naive subsets tended to show greater estimated richness than memory subsets.

Notes on this clone: What it binds is unknown. The same CDR3 arises from other DNA sequences in this sample as well.

The sample consisted of naive CD4+ T cells sorted from blood. Subset: CD45RA+ positively selected. This receptor was taken from a man between 25 and 39 years old in good health.

Here the CDR3 reads CSARETEAFF. The CDR3 nucleotides read TGCAGTGCTAGAGAAACTGAAGCTTTCTTT. This chain uses TRBV20-1 with TRBJ1-1; the D is unclear. The CDR3 covers 10 residues. Germline CDR1 DFQATT, CDR2 SNEGSKA (reference sequence). The V gene lost 0 bases and the J gene lost 5 bases, with 1 base spanning the gap.